The entry below describes one T cell receptor beta chain. Authors' analysis steps: The assay estimated nucleated cells by amplifying reference gene primers. The assay was immunoSEQ multiplex PCR, and TCRdb's table has in-frame clones only and misses some. The V and J calls and clone size are taken from that table; D and trimming were inferred from the DNA. The table has 180,000 or so clones, around four fifths seen once. These data are taken from a study of blood T cell repertoires in COVID-19. About the research overall: T cells, B-cell-depleted T cells, or PBMCs provided the cDNA or gDNA that served as material.

From germline, CDR1 is SNHLY and CDR2 FYNNEI. V was shortened by 2 bases and J by 6 bases, with 16 bases between the two germline ends. The CDR3 runs to 15 residues. Donors of Cohort 3 who recovered were those that had two negative PCRs, clearance, or symptom resolution. The sequence was obtained from a woman aged 45-65 years who had recovered from COVID-19. This chain uses TRBV2 with TRBJ1-2; D ambiguous. The sequenced material came from PBMCs or T cells enriched from blood (not recorded which). DNA for the CDR3: TGTGCCAGCAGTGAACGACGCGAAGGAGGCAATGGCTACACCTTC. Protein: CASSERREGGNGYTF.